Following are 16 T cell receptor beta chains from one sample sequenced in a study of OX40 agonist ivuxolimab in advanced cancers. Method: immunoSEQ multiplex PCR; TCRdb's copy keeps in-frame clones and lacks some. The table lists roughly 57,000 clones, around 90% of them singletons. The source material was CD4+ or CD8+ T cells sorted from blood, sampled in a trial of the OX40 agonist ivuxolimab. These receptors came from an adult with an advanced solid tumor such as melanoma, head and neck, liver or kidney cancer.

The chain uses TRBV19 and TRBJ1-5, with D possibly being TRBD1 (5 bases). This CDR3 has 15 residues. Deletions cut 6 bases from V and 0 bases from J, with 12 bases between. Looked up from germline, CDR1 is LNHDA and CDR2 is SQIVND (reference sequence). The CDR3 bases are TGTGCCAGTAGCCCAGGGCCCTATAGCAATCAGCCCCAGCATTTT. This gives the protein CASSPGPYSNQPQHF.

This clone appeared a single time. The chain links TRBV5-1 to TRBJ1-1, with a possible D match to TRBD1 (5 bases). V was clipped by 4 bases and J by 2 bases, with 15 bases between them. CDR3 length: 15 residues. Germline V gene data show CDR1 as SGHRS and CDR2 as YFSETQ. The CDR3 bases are TGCGCCAGCAGCAAAGGACACGCTGGAAACACTGAAGCTTTCTTT. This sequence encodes CASSKGHAGNTEAFF.

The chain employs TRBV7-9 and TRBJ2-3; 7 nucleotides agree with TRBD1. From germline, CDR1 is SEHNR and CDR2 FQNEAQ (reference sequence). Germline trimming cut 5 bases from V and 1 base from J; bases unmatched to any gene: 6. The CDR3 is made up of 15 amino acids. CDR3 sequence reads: CASSPGQWGTDTQYF. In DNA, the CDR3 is TGTGCCAGCAGCCCGGGACAGTGGGGCACAGATACGCAGTATTTT.

CDR3 nucleotides: TGTGCCAGCAGTGGACTAGCGGGAGCTCAAGAGACCCAGTACTTC. This gives the protein CASSGLAGAQETQYF. The rearrangement links TRBV6-1 to TRBJ2-5; 12 bases map to TRBD2. The germline CDR1 and CDR2 sequences are MNHNS and SASEGT. The CDR3 contains 15 residues. With 4 bases clipped from V and 2 bases from J, the junction kept 2 bases outside the gene matches.

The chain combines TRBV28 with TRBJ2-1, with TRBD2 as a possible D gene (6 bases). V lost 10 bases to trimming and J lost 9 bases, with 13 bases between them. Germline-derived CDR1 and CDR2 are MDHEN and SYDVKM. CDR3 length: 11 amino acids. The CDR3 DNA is TGTGCCACCCTGGGGGGACGTGAGCAGTTCTTC. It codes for CATLGGREQFF.

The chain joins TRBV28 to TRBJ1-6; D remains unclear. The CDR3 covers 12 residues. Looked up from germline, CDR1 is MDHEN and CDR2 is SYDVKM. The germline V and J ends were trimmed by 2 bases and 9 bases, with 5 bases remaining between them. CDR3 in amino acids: CASSLIGSPLHF. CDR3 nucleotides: TGTGCCAGCAGTTTAATTGGTTCACCCCTCCACTTT. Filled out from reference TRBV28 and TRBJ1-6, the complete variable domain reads DVKVTQSSRYLVKRTGEKVFLECVQDMDHENMFWYRQDPGLGLRLIYFSYDVKMKEKGDIPEGYSVSREKKERFSLILESASTNQTSMYLCASSLIGSPLHFGNGTRLTVT.

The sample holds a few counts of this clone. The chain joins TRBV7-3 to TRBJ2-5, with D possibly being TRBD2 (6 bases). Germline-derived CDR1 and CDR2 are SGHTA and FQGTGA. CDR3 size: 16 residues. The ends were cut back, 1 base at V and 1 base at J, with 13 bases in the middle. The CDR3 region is CASSLSPGSGQETQYF. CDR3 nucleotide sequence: TGTGCCAGCAGCTTAAGTCCCGGGAGCGGCCAAGAGACCCAGTACTTC. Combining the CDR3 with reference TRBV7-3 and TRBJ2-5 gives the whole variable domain GAGVSQTPSNKVTEKGKYVELRCDPISGHTALYWYRQSLGQGPEFLIYFQGTGAADDSGLPNDRFFAVRPEGSVSTLKIQRTERGDSAVYLCASSLSPGSGQETQYFGPGTRLLVL.

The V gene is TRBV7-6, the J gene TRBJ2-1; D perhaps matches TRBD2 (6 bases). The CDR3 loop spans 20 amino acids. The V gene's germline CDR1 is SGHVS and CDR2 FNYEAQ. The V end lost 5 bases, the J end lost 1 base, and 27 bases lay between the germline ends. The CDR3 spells CASSPYQSSLARSSYNEQFF. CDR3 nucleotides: TGTGCCAGCAGCCCTTACCAAAGCTCCCTAGCGCGGAGTTCCTACAATGAGCAGTTCTTC.

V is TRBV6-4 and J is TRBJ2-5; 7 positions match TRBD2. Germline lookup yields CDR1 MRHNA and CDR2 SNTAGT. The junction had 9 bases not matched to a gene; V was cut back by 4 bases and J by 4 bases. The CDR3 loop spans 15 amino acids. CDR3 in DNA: TGTGCCAGCAGTGTTGAGGGAGGGATCGGAGAGACCCAGTACTTC. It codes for CASSVEGGIGETQYF.

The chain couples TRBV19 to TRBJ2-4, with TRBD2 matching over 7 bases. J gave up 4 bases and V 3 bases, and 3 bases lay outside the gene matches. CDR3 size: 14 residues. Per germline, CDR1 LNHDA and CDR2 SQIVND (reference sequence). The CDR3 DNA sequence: TGTGCCAGTAGTATGCAGGGAGGGAAAAACATTCAGTACTTC. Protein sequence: CASSMQGGKNIQYF.

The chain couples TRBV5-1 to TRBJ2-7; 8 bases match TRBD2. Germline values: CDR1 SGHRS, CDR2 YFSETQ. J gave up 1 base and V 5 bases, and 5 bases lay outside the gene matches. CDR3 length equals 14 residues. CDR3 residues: CASRRTSPSYEQYF. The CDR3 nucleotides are TGCGCCAGCAGGAGGACTAGCCCATCCTACGAGCAGTACTTC.

The CDR3 is CASSLASVLADRTDTQYF. The CDR3 DNA reads as TGTGCCAGCAGCTTAGCCTCTGTTCTAGCGGATCGCACAGATACGCAGTATTTT. The V call is TRBV11-2, the J call TRBJ2-3, with 7 nucleotides matching TRBD2. The CDR3 contains 18 residues. V was pared by 1 base and J by 1 base, with 11 bases of the junction left unmatched. From germline, CDR1 is SGHAT and CDR2 FQNNGV.

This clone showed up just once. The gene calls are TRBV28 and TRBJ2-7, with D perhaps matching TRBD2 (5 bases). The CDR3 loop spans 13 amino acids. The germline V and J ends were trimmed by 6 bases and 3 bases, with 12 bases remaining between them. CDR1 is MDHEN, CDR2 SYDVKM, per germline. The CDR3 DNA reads TGTGCCAGCAGCAGCGGCCCAGTCTACGAGCAGTACTTC. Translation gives CASSSGPVYEQYF. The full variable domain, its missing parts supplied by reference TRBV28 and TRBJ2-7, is DVKVTQSSRYLVKRTGEKVFLECVQDMDHENMFWYRQDPGLGLRLIYFSYDVKMKEKGDIPEGYSVSREKKERFSLILESASTNQTSMYLCASSSGPVYEQYFGPGTRLTVT.

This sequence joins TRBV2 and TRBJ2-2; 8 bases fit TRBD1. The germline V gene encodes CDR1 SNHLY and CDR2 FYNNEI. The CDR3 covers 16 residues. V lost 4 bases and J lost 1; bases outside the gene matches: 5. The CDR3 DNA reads TGTGCCAGCAGTGGGGCCGGGACAGGGAACACCGGGGAGCTGTTTTTT. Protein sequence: CASSGAGTGNTGELFF.

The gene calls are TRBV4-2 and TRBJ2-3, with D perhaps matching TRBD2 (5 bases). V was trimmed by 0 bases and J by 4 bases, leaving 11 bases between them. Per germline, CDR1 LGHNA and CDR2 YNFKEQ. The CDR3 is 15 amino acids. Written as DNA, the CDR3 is TGTGCCAGCAGCCAAGATTTGAGGGAGCCAGATACGCAGTATTTT. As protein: CASSQDLREPDTQYF.

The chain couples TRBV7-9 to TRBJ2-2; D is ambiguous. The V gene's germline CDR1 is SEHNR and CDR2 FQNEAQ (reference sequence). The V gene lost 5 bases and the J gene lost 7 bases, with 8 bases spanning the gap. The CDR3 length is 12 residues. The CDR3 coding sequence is TGTGCCAGCAGCGCCCCGTTCGGGGAGCTGTTTTTT. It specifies CASSAPFGELFF.